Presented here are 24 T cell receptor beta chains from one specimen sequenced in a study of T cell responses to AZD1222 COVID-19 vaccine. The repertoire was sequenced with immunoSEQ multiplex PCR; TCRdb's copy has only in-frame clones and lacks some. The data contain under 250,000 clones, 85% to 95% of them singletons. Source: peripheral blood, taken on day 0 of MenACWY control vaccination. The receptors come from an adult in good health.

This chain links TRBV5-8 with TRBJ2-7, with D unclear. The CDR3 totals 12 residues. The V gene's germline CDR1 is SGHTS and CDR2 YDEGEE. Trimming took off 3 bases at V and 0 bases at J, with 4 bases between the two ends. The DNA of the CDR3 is TGTGCCAGCAGCTGGAGCTCCTACGAGCAGTACTTC. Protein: CASSWSSYEQYF.

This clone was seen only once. The CDR3 loop is CASSARLGSNEQFF. The CDR3 region has the DNA TGTGCCAGTAGTGCCCGACTAGGATCCAATGAGCAGTTCTTC. The chain employs TRBV19 and TRBJ2-1, with D perhaps TRBD2 (6 bases). Germline V gene data show CDR1 as LNHDA and CDR2 as SQIVND (reference sequence). This CDR3 region has 14 residues. V shed 5 bases and J shed 6 bases, with 14 bases lying between them.

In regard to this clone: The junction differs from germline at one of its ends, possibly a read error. CDR3 residues: CASRQTGGLLHF. In DNA form, the CDR3 reads TGTGCCAGCAGGCAGACAGGGGGCCTTCTGCACTTC. The V gene is TRBV5-4, the J gene TRBJ2-7, with 10 bases aligning to TRBD1. CDR3 length: 12 residues. CDR1 and CDR2 (germline): SGHNT, YYREEE (reference sequence).

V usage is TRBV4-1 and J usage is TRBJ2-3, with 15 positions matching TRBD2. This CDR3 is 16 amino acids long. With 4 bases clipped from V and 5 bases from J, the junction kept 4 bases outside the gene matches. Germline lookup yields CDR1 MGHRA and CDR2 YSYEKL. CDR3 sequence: CASSLGTSGGLDTQYF. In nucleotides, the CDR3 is TGCGCCAGCAGCCTCGGGACTAGCGGGGGGTTAGATACGCAGTATTTT.

This CDR3 reads CASSDSAGTNEKLFF. CDR3 coding DNA: TGTGCCAGCAGTGACTCAGCTGGAACTAATGAAAAACTGTTTTTT. The genes are TRBV25-1 and TRBJ1-4; D is uncertain. V lost 3 bases and J 1 base, leaving 9 bases between the germline ends. Germline CDR1 MGHDK, CDR2 SYGVNS. The CDR3 loop spans 15 amino acids.

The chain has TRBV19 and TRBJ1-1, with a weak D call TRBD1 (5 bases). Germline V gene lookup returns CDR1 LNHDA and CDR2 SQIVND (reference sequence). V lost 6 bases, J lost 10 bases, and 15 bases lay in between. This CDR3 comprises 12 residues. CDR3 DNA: TGTGCCAGTAGGGGGGGACGACGGAGAGCTTTCTTT. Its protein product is CASRGGRRRAFF. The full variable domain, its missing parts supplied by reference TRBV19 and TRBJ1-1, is DGGITQSPKYLFRKEGQNVTLSCEQNLNHDAMYWYRQDPGQGLRLIYYSQIVNDFQKGDIAEGYSVSREKKESFPLTVTSAQKNPTAFYLCASRGGRRRAFFGQGTRLTVV.

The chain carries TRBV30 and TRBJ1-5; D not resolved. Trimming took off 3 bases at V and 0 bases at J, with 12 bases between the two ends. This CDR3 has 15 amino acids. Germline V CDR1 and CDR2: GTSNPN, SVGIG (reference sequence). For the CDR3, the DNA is TGTGCCTGGAGAGACCTGAGGGTTAGCAATCAGCCCCAGCATTTT. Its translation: CAWRDLRVSNQPQHF.

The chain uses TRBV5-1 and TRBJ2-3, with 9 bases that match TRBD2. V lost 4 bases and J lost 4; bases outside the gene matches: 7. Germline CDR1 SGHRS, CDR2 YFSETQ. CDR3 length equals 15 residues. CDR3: CASSKGLALPDTQYF. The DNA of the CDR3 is TGCGCCAGCAGCAAAGGACTAGCGTTGCCAGATACGCAGTATTTT. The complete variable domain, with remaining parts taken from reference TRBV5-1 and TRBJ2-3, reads KAGVTQTPRYLIKTRGQQVTLSCSPISGHRSVSWYQQTPGQGLQFLFEYFSETQRNKGNFPGRFSGRQFSNSRSEMNVSTLELGDSALYLCASSKGLALPDTQYFGPGTRLTVL.

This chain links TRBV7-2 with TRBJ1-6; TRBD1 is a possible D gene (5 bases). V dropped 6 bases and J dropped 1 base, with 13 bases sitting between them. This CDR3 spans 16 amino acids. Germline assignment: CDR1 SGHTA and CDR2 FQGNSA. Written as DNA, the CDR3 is TGTGCCAGCAGGGGGGAGGGGACTTCCTATAATTCACCCCTCCACTTT. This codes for CASRGEGTSYNSPLHF.

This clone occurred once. The CDR3 DNA sequence: TGTGCCAGCAGCCCCTTAAGCGGAAGCACAGATACGCAGTATTTT. Its translation: CASSPLSGSTDTQYF. The V call is TRBV5-8, the J call TRBJ2-3; possible D gene TRBD2, 5 bases. Germline-derived CDR1 and CDR2 are SGHTS and YDEGEE. Trimming left V 4 bases short and J 0 bases short, with 12 bases between. The CDR3 is 15 amino acids.

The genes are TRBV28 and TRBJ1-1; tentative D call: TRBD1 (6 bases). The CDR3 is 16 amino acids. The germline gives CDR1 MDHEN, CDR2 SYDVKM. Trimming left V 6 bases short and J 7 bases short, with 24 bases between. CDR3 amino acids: CASRFAGHDSRNEAFF. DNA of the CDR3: TGTGCCAGCAGGTTCGCGGGACACGATTCCAGGAATGAAGCTTTCTTT.

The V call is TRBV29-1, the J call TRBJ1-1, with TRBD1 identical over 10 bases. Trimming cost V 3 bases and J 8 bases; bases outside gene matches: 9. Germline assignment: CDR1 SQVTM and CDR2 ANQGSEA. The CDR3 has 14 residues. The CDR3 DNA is TGCAGCGTTGAGGGGACAGGGGTTAGTAAAGAAGCTTTCTTT. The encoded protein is CSVEGTGVSKEAFF.

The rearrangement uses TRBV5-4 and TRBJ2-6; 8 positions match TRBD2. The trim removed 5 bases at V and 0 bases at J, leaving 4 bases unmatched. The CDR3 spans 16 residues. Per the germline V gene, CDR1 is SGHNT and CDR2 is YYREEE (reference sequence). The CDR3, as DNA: TGTGCCAGCAGTTCGGGGGGGAGCTCTGGGGCCAACGTCCTGACTTTC. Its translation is CASSSGGSSGANVLTF.

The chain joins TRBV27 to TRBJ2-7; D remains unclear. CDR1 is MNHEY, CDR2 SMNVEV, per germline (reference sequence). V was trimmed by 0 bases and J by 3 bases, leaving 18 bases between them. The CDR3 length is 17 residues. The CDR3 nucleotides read TGTGCCAGCAGTTTATCCCCTTCACGGACGGCTGGCTACGAGCAGTACTTC. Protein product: CASSLSPSRTAGYEQYF.

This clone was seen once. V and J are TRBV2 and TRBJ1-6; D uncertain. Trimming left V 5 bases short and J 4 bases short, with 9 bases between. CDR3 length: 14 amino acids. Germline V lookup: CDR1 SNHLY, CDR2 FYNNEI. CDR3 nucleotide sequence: TGTGCCAGCAGTCCCGGGGATTATAATTCACCCCTCCACTTT. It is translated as CASSPGDYNSPLHF.

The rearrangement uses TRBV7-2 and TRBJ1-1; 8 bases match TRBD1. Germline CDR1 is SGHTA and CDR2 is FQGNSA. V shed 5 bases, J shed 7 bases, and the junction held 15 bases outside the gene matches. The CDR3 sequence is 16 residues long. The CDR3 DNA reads TGTGCCAGCAGCGGTCCCTCCACAGGGGGGATTTTTGAAGCTTTCTTT. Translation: CASSGPSTGGIFEAFF.

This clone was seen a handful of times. This CDR3 is CASSLGGNSPLHF. In DNA, the CDR3 is TGTGCCAGTAGTCTAGGCGGGAATTCACCCCTCCACTTT. The V gene is TRBV19, the J gene TRBJ1-6; unclear D gene. The germline V gene has CDR1 LNHDA and CDR2 SQIVND (reference sequence). V dropped 5 bases and J dropped 7 bases, with 9 bases sitting between them. CDR3 length: 13 residues.

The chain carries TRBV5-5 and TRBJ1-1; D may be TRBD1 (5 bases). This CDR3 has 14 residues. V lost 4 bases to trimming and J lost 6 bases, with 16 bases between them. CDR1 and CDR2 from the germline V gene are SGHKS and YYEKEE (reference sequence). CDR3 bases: TGTGCCAGCAGCCTTGGACAAATGGGCCCTGAAGCTTTCTTT. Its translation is CASSLGQMGPEAFF.

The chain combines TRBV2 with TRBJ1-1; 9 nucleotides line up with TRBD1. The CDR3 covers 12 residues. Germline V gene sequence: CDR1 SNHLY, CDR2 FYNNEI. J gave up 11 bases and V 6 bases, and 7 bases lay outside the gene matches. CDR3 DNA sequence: TGTGCCAGCAGCGGGGACAGGGCCGAGGCTTTCTTT. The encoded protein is CASSGDRAEAFF.

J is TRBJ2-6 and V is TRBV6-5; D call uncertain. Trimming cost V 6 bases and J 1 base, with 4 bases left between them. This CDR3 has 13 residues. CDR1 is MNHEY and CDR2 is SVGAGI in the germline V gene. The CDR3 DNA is TGTGCCAGCAGGGTTTCTGGGGCCAACGTCCTGACTTTC. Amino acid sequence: CASRVSGANVLTF.

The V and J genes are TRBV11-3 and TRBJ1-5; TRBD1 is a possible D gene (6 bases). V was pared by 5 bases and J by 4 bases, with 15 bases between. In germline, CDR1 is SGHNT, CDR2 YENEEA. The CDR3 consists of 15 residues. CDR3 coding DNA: TGTGCCAGCAGCAAACGACAGGCTCCTAATCAGCCCCAGCATTTT. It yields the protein CASSKRQAPNQPQHF.

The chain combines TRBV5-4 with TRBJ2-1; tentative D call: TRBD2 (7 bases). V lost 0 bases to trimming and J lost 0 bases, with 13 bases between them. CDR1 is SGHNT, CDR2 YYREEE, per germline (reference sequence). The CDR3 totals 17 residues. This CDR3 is CASSLGGGASSYNEQFF. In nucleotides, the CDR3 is TGTGCCAGCAGCTTGGGCGGGGGCGCTAGCTCCTACAATGAGCAGTTCTTC.

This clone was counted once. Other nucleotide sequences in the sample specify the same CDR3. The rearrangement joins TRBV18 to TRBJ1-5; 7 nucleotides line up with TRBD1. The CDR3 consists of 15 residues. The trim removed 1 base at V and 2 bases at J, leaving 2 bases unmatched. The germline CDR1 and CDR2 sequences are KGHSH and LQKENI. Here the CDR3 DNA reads TGTGCCAGCTCACCACGACAGGGAGGCAATCAGCCCCAGCATTTT. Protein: CASSPRQGGNQPQHF.

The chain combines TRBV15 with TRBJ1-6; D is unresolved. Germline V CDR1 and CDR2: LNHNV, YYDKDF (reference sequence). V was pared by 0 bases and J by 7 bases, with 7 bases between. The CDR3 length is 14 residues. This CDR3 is CATSRDWKNSPLHF. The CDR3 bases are TGTGCCACCAGCAGAGACTGGAAAAATTCACCCCTCCACTTT.